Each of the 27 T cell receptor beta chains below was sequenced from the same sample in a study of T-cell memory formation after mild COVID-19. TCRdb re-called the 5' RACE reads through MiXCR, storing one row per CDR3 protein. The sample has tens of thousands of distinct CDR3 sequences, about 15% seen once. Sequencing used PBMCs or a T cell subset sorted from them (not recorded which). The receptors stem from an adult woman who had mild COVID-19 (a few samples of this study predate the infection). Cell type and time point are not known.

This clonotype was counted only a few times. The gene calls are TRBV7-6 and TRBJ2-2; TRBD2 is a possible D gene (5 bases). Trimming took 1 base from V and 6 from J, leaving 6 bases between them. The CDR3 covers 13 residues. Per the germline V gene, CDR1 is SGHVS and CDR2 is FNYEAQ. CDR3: CASSLGSAGELFF. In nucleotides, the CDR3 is TGTGCCAGCAGCTTAGGTAGCGCCGGGGAGCTGTTTTTT. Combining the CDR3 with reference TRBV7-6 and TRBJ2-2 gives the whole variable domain GAGVSQSPRYKVTKRGQDVALRCDPISGHVSLYWYRQALGQGPEFLTYFNYEAQQDKSGLPNDRFSAERPEGSISTLTIQRTEQRDSAMYRCASSLGSAGELFFGEGSRLTVL.

The chain's CDR3 is CASSPNSREAAYYGYTF. The CDR3 DNA sequence: TGTGCCAGCTCACCAAACTCCCGGGAGGCGGCCTATTATGGCTACACCTTC. The gene calls are TRBV18 and TRBJ1-2, with D hard to call. This CDR3 has 17 residues. The V end was cut by 2 bases, the J end by 5 bases, with 21 bases between. The V gene's germline CDR1 is KGHSH and CDR2 LQKENI. The variable domain in full, completed from reference TRBV18 and TRBJ1-2, reads NAGVMQNPRHLVRRRGQEARLRCSPMKGHSHVYWYRQLPEEGLKFMVYLQKENIIDESGMPKERFSAEFPKEGPSILRIQQVVRGDSAAYFCASSPNSREAAYYGYTFGSGTRLTVV.

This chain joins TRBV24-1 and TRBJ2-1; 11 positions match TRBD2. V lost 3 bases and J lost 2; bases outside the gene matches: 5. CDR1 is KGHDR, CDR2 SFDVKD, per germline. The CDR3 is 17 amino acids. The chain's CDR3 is CATSDPLAGGTYNEQFF. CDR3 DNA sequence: TGTGCCACCAGTGATCCGCTAGCGGGGGGAACCTACAATGAGCAGTTCTTC.

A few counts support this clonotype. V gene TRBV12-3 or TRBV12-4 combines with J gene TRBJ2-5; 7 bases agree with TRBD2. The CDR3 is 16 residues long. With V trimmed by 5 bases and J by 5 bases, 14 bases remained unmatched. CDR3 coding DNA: TGTGCCAGCAGTCCCCGAGGGCTAGCGGTGAGGGAGACCCAGTACTTC. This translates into CASSPRGLAVRETQYF.

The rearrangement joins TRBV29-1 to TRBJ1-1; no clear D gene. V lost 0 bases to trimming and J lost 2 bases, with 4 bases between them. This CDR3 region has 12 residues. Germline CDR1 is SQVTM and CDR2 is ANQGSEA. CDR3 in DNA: TGCAGCGTTGAAGATCTAAACACTGAAGCTTTCTTT. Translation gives CSVEDLNTEAFF.

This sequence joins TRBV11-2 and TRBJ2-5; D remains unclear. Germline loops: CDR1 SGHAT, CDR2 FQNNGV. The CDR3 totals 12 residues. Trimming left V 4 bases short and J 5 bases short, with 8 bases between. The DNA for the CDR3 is TGTGCCAGCAGCTACATTAAGGAGACCCAGTACTTC. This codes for CASSYIKETQYF.

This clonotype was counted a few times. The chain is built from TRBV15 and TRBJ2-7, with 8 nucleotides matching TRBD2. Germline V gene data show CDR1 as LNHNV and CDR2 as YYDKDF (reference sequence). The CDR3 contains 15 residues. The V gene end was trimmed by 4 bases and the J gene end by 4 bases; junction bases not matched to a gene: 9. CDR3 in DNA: TGTGCCACCAGCAATTATCGGGAGGGAAATTACGAGCAGTACTTC. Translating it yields CATSNYREGNYEQYF.

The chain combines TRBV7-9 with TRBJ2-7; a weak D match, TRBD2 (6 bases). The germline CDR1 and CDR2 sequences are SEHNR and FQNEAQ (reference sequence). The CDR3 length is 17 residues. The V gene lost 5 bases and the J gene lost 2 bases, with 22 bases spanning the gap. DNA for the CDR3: TGTGCCAGCAGCCCCCCGCCGTGGGTAGCGGACACCTACGAGCAGTACTTC. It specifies CASSPPPWVADTYEQYF.

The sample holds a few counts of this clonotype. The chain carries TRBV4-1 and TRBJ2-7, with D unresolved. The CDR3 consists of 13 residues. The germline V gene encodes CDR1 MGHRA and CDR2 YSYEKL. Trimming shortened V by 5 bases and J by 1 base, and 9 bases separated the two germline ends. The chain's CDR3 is CASSATVSYEQYF. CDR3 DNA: TGCGCCAGCAGCGCGACTGTTTCCTACGAGCAGTACTTC.

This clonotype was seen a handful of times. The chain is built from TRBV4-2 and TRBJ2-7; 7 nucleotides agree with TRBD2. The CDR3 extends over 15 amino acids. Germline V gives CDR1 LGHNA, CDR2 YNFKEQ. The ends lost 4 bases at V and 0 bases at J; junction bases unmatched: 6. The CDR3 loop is CASSLRLAASYEQYF. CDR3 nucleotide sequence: TGTGCCAGCAGCCTACGCCTAGCGGCCTCCTACGAGCAGTACTTC.

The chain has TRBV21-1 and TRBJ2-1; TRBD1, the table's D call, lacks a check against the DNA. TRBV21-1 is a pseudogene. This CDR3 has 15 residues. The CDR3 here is CASSNPGQNNNEQFF. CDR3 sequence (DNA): TGTGCCAGCAGCAACCCCGGACAGAACAACAATGAGCAGTTCTTC.

CDR3 coding DNA: TGTGCCTGGAGCCAGGGGGTCAGCAATCAGCCCCAGCATTTT. Translating gives CAWSQGVSNQPQHF. The chain employs TRBV30 and TRBJ1-5; 7 nucleotides line up with TRBD1. Germline CDR1 and CDR2: GTSNPN and SVGIG (reference sequence). The CDR3 loop spans 14 amino acids. V was pared by 3 bases and J by 1 base, with 3 bases of the junction left unmatched.

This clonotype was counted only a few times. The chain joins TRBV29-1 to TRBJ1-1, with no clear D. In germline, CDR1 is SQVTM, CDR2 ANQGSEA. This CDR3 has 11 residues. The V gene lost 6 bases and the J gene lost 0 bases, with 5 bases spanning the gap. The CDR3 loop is CSVQMNTEAFF. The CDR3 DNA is TGCAGCGTCCAGATGAACACTGAAGCTTTCTTT.

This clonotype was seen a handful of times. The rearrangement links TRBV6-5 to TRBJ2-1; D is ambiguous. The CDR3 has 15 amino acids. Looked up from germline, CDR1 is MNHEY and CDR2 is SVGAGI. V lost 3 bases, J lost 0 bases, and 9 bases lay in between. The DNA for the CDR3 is TGTGCCAGCAGTTATGGGGTTGGCTCCTACAATGAGCAGTTCTTC. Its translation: CASSYGVGSYNEQFF.

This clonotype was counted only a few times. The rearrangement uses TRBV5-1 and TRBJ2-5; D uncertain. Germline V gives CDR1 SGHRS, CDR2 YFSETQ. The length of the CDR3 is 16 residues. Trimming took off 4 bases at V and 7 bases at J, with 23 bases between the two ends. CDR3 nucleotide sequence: TGCGCCAGCAGCGTGATCCGCCAGTCCGGTGAAGTGACCCAGTACTTC. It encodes CASSVIRQSGEVTQYF.

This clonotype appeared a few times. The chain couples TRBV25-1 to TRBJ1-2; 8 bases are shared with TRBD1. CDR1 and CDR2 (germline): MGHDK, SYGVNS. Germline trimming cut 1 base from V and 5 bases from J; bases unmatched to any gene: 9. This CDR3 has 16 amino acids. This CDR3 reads CASSELDAGGFYGYTF. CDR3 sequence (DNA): TGTGCCAGCAGTGAATTAGATGCAGGGGGCTTTTATGGCTACACCTTC.

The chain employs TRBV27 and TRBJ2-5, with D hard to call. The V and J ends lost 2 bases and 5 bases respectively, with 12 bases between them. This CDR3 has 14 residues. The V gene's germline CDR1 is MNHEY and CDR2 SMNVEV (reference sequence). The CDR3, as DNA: TGTGCCAGCAGTTTAATGGCAGGTGGGGAGACCCAGTACTTC. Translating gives CASSLMAGGETQYF.

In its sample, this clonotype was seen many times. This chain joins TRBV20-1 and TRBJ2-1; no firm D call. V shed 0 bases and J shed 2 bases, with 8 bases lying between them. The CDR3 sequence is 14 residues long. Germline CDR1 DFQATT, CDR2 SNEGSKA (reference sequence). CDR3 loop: CSARDPSTYNEQFF. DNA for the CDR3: TGCAGTGCTAGAGATCCCAGTACCTACAATGAGCAGTTCTTC.

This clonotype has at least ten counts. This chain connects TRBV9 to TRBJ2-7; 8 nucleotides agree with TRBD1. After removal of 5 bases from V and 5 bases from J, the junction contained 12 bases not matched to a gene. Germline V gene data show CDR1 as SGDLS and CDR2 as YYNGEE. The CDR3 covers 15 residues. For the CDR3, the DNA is TGTGCCAGCAGTGGCGTGCAGGGGGCTATCCACGAGCAGTACTTC. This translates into CASSGVQGAIHEQYF.

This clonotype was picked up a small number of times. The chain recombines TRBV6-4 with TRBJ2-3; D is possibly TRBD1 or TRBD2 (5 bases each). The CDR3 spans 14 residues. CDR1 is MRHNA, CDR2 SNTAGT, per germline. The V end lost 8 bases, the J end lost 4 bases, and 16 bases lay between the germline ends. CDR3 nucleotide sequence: TGTGCCAGCGAGCCCCTGGGGGTTGCAGATACGCAGTATTTT. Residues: CASEPLGVADTQYF.

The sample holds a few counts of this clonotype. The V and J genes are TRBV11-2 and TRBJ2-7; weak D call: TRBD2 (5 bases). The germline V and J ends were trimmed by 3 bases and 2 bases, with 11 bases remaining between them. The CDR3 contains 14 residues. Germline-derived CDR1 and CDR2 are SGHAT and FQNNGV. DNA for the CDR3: TGTGCCAGCAGCTTGACGCGGGTAGCCTACGAGCAGTACTTC. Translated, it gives CASSLTRVAYEQYF.

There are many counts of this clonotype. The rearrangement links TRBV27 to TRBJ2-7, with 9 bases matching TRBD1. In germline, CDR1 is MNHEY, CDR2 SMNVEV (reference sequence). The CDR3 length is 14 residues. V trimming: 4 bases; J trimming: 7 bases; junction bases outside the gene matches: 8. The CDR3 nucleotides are TGTGCCAGCAGTTCCGGGACAGGGTTCAGGGAGCAGTACTTC. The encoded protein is CASSSGTGFREQYF.

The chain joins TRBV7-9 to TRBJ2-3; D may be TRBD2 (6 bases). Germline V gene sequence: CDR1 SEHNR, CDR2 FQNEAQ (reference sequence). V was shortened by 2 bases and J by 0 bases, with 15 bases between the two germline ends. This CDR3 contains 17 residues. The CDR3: CASSLIGGAGSTDTQYF. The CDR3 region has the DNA TGTGCCAGCAGCTTAATCGGTGGGGCGGGAAGCACAGATACGCAGTATTTT.

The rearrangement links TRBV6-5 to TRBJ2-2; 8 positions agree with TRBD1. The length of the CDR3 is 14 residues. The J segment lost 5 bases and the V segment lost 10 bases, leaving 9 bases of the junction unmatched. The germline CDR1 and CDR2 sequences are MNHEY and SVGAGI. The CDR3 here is CATGGTGDTGELFF. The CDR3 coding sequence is TGTGCCACTGGGGGGACAGGAGATACCGGGGAGCTGTTTTTT.

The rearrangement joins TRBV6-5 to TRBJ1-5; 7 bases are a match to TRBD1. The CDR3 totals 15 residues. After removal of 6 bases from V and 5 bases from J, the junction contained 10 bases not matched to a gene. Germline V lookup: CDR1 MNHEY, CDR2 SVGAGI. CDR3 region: CASSPRGTDHQPQHF. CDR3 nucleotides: TGTGCCAGCAGCCCCAGGGGGACCGACCATCAGCCCCAGCATTTT.

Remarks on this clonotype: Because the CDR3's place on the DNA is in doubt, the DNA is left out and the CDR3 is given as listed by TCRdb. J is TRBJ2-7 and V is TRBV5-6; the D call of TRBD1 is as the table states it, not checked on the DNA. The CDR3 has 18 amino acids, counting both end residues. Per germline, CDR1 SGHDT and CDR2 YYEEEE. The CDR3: CASSVGSGTGGSLSPMYF.

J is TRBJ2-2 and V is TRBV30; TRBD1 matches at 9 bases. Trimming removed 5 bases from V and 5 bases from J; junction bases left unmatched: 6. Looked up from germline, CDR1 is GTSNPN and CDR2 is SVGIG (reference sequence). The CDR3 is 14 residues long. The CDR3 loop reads CAWGTGLGTGELFF. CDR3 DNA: TGTGCCTGGGGGACAGGGCTCGGAACCGGGGAGCTGTTTTTT.